Following are 27 T cell receptor beta chains from one sample sequenced in a study of molecular identifiers for immune sequencing clone quantification. A single record per CDR3 protein comes from TCRdb applying MiXCR to the PCR reads. The table records around 470,000 distinct CDR3 sequences, over 20% of them present only once. Source material: naive CD8+ T cells from blood, with Jurkat cell RNA spiked in. Subset here: FACS-sorted CD8+CD4-CCR7+CD45RA+ naive T cells. The receptor set was obtained from a human donor in good health. Some libraries in this study had Jurkat cell RNA spiked in.

A few counts support this clonotype. CDR3 loop: CASSEGGGQTSNQPQHF. DNA of the CDR3: TGTGCCAGCAGCGAGGGGGGGGGGCAGACTAGCAATCAGCCCCAGCATTTT. This chain joins TRBV9 and TRBJ1-5, with a possible D match to TRBD1 (6 bases). The CDR3 totals 17 residues. The germline V and J ends were trimmed by 3 bases and 0 bases, with 16 bases remaining between them. Per the germline V gene, CDR1 is SGDLS and CDR2 is YYNGEE.

This clonotype showed up many times. This chain links TRBV29-1 with TRBJ1-6, with a possible D match to TRBD1 (5 bases). Deletions cut 4 bases from V and 10 bases from J, with 14 bases between. Germline CDR1 reads SQVTM; CDR2 reads ANQGSEA. There are 13 residues in the CDR3. The CDR3 sequence: CSVGTGTGSPLHF. CDR3 DNA sequence: TGCAGCGTTGGAACAGGAACCGGCTCACCCCTCCACTTT.

This clonotype was detected a few times. The chain employs TRBV4-3 and TRBJ2-1; the D gene is possibly TRBD2 (5 bases). Trimming cost V 0 bases and J 5 bases, with 17 bases left between them. This CDR3 has 17 amino acids. Germline CDR1 reads LGHNA; CDR2 reads YSLEER. The CDR3, as DNA: TGCGCCAGCAGCCAAGACCCGGCGGGTACCTACCACAATGAGCAGTTCTTC. The encoded protein is CASSQDPAGTYHNEQFF.

This clonotype was counted only a few times. The chain has TRBV7-9 and TRBJ1-1; D perhaps matches TRBD1 (5 bases). Germline V gene lookup returns CDR1 SEHNR and CDR2 FQNEAQ (reference sequence). There are 17 residues in the CDR3. Trimming shortened V by 5 bases and J by 2 bases, and 21 bases separated the two germline ends. CDR3 amino acids: CASSGAARTHPNTEAFF. CDR3 coding DNA: TGTGCCAGCAGCGGGGCGGCGCGAACCCATCCCAACACTGAAGCTTTCTTT. Full variable domain (remainder filled in from reference TRBV7-9 and TRBJ1-1): DTGVSQNPRHKITKRGQNVTFRCDPISEHNRLYWYRQTLGQGPEFLTYFQNEAQLEKSRLLSDRFSAERPKGSFSTLEIQRTEQGDSAMYLCASSGAARTHPNTEAFFGQGTRLTVV.

The chain links TRBV24-1 to TRBJ2-2, with 8 positions matching TRBD1. The CDR3 has 16 amino acids. The trim removed 4 bases at V and 2 bases at J, leaving 5 bases unmatched. Germline CDR1 is KGHDR and CDR2 is SFDVKD. In DNA form, the CDR3 reads TGTGCCACCAGTGACTACAGGGGGGTAAACACCGGGGAGCTGTTTTTT. As protein: CATSDYRGVNTGELFF.

This clonotype was seen repeatedly, ten times or more. The chain recombines TRBV21-1 with TRBJ2-4; the table gives TRBD2 as D, unverified against the DNA. TRBV21-1 is reported as a pseudogene. This CDR3 has 16 residues. The CDR3 loop reads CATLGGRREAKNIQYF. CDR3 DNA sequence: TGTGCCACCCTTGGGGGTAGGAGGGAGGCCAAAAACATTCAGTACTTC.

In this sample, this clonotype turned up a few times. V usage is TRBV13 and J usage is TRBJ1-1; D may be TRBD1 (5 bases). The V end lost 0 bases, the J end lost 2 bases, and 7 bases lay between the germline ends. Germline assignment: CDR1 PRHDT and CDR2 FYEKMQ (reference sequence). The CDR3 loop spans 14 amino acids. The CDR3 DNA sequence: TGTGCCAGCAGCTTAGGGGGGGTAAACACTGAAGCTTTCTTT. Translating it yields CASSLGGVNTEAFF.

Note on this clonotype: A read error is possible here, since a much larger clone lies one base away. The chain employs TRBV27 and TRBJ2-5, with D uncertain. CDR3 length equals 14 residues. Per germline, CDR1 MNHEY and CDR2 SMNVEV (reference sequence). In nucleotides, the CDR3 is TGTGCCAGCAGTAACCCGGACCTCCAAGAGTCCCAGTACTTC. It codes for CASSNPDLQESQYF.

There are many counts of this clonotype. The rearrangement uses TRBV30 and TRBJ1-1; D is undetermined. CDR3 length equals 12 residues. CDR1 and CDR2 from the germline V gene are GTSNPN and SVGIG (reference sequence). V lost 1 base, J lost 5 bases, and 8 bases lay in between. The CDR3 region has the DNA TGTGCCTGGAGTGGGGGAGGGACTGAAGCTTTCTTT. It translates to CAWSGGGTEAFF.

The chain employs TRBV2 and TRBJ1-2, with D unclear. V lost 10 bases to trimming and J lost 4 bases, with 16 bases between them. CDR1 is SNHLY, CDR2 FYNNEI, per germline. The CDR3 is made up of 13 amino acids. This CDR3 is CANDHKFLYGYTF. For the CDR3, the DNA is TGTGCCAACGATCACAAGTTTCTCTATGGCTACACCTTC.

CDR3 sequence reads: CASSYWVAGGPVRDTQYF. CDR3 DNA sequence: TGTGCCAGCAGCTATTGGGTAGCGGGGGGGCCTGTCAGAGATACGCAGTATTTT. The rearrangement links TRBV7-9 to TRBJ2-3, with 11 bases identical to TRBD2. The CDR3 contains 18 residues. Germline loops: CDR1 SEHNR, CDR2 FQNEAQ (reference sequence). V shed 4 bases, J shed 5 bases, and the junction held 14 bases outside the gene matches.

In this sample, this clonotype turned up once. The gene calls are TRBV12-3 or TRBV12-4 and TRBJ2-3, with 11 positions matching TRBD2. This CDR3 contains 17 residues. With 5 bases clipped from V and 4 bases from J, the junction kept 11 bases outside the gene matches. DNA for the CDR3: TGTGCCAGCAGTGCCATACTAGCGGGGGTTCTTGCAGATACGCAGTATTTT. It encodes CASSAILAGVLADTQYF.

This clonotype was observed a few times. This chain connects TRBV28 to TRBJ1-2; TRBD1 matches at 11 bases. The V segment lost 5 bases and the J segment 6 bases; nucleotides outside the gene matches: 5. The V gene's germline CDR1 is MDHEN and CDR2 SYDVKM. The CDR3 has 14 amino acids. This CDR3 is CASSPDRGRDGYTF. CDR3 nucleotide sequence: TGTGCCAGCAGTCCGGACAGGGGGCGGGATGGCTACACCTTC.

This chain uses TRBV27 with TRBJ2-1; 11 bases are a match to TRBD2. Losses at the gene ends were 5 bases for V and 7 bases for J; bases not matched to a gene: 7. CDR3 length equals 15 residues. CDR1 MNHEY and CDR2 SMNVEV come from the germline V gene (reference sequence). CDR3 coding DNA: TGTGCCAGCAGTGTCGCCGGGACTAGCGGAAATGAGCAGTTCTTC. Its translation: CASSVAGTSGNEQFF.

In its sample, this clonotype was seen many times. This rearrangement joins TRBV10-3 to TRBJ2-3; D unclear. Trimming took 4 bases from V and 1 from J, leaving 6 bases between them. The CDR3 sequence is 13 residues long. CDR1 and CDR2 from the germline V gene are ENHRY and SYGVKD. CDR3 nucleotide sequence: TGTGCCATCAGTGTGTCCGGCACAGATACGCAGTATTTT. It yields the protein CAISVSGTDTQYF.

This clonotype has ten or more counts. The genes are TRBV29-1 and TRBJ2-7, with 8 bases identical to TRBD1. Germline CDR1 reads SQVTM; CDR2 reads ANQGSEA. CDR3 length: 13 amino acids. Trimming at V came to 7 bases and at J to 3 bases, leaving 8 bases not matched to a gene. CDR3 sequence: CSARDRSYYEQYF. The DNA of the CDR3 is TGCAGCGCGAGGGACAGGAGCTACTACGAGCAGTACTTC.

This clonotype was counted only a few times. The rearrangement links TRBV27 to TRBJ1-5; no firm D call. Germline-derived CDR1 and CDR2 are MNHEY and SMNVEV (reference sequence). The CDR3 is 14 residues long. V lost 3 bases to trimming and J lost 4 bases, with 10 bases between them. CDR3 DNA: TGTGCCAGCAGTTTTGCAGGAGAGAATCAGCCCCAGCATTTT. Translation: CASSFAGENQPQHF.

This chain's CDR3 is CASWTTSGALTGELFF. In DNA form, the CDR3 reads TGTGCCTCCTGGACTACTTCCGGAGCGTTAACCGGGGAGCTGTTTTTT. This chain joins TRBV30 and TRBJ2-2; TRBD2 might be the D (6 bases). The germline V gene has CDR1 GTSNPN and CDR2 SVGIG (reference sequence). V dropped 7 bases and J dropped 5 bases, with 23 bases sitting between them. This CDR3 has 16 residues.

This clonotype occurred a few times. This chain connects TRBV4-2 to TRBJ2-7; 8 positions agree with TRBD1. CDR3 length: 17 amino acids. The germline V gene encodes CDR1 LGHNA and CDR2 YNFKEQ. Trimming at V came to 0 bases and at J to 1 base, leaving 8 bases not matched to a gene. The CDR3 sequence: CASSQEGSGQGSYEQYF. The CDR3 DNA reads as TGTGCCAGCAGCCAAGAGGGTTCAGGACAGGGTTCCTACGAGCAGTACTTC.

Ten or more counts support this clonotype. This chain joins TRBV14 and TRBJ2-3; D is unclear. Germline V lookup: CDR1 SGHDN, CDR2 FVKESK. This CDR3 is built from 15 residues. V was pared by 1 base and J by 1 base, with 9 bases between. This CDR3 is CASSQVMSRTDTQYF. Written as DNA, the CDR3 is TGTGCCAGCAGCCAAGTAATGTCCCGCACAGATACGCAGTATTTT.

This sequence joins TRBV7-2 and TRBJ2-6; D not resolved. This CDR3 comprises 17 residues. The V gene's germline CDR1 is SGHTA and CDR2 FQGNSA. V shed 5 bases and J shed 0 bases, with 14 bases lying between them. The DNA of the CDR3 is TGTGCCAGCAGCCCTTTATACTTGAGCTCTGGGGCCAACGTCCTGACTTTC. Protein: CASSPLYLSSGANVLTF.

This clonotype was counted at least ten times. The chain employs TRBV9 and TRBJ2-3; D is undetermined. The CDR3 contains 12 residues. Trimming removed 3 bases at V and 4 bases at J, with 6 bases between. Per germline, CDR1 SGDLS and CDR2 YYNGEE. CDR3 sequence reads: CASSAQADTQYF. CDR3 nucleotide sequence: TGTGCCAGCAGCGCCCAAGCAGATACGCAGTATTTT.

The gene calls are TRBV12-3 or TRBV12-4 and TRBJ1-2; TRBD1 aligns across 12 bases. The trim removed 3 bases at V and 6 bases at J, leaving 2 bases unmatched. The CDR3 has 14 residues. The chain's CDR3 is CASSFGTGGHGYTF. The CDR3 nucleotides read TGTGCCAGCAGTTTTGGGACAGGGGGCCATGGCTACACCTTC.

This chain uses TRBV4-1 with TRBJ2-1, with TRBD2 as a possible D gene (5 bases). Germline lookup yields CDR1 MGHRA and CDR2 YSYEKL. The ends were cut back, 4 bases at V and 0 bases at J, with 13 bases in the middle. This CDR3 is 16 amino acids long. This CDR3 reads CASSPWGESSYNEQFF. CDR3 DNA sequence: TGCGCCAGCAGCCCCTGGGGAGAGAGCTCCTACAATGAGCAGTTCTTC.

In regard to this clonotype: Here the CDR3 omits its conserved ending phenylalanine or tryptophan, so a read error is the likely source. This chain connects TRBV7-9 to TRBJ1-1; D gene unclear. V was trimmed by 6 bases and J by 7 bases, leaving 21 bases between them. CDR1 and CDR2 (germline): SEHNR, FQNEAQ (reference sequence). This CDR3 spans 15 amino acids. This CDR3 reads CASSRTIDTHNEAFL. CDR3 bases: TGTGCCAGCAGTCGCACCATCGACACACACAATGAAGCTTTCCTT.

Points on this clonotype: With a much larger clone just one base away, this may be a read error. This chain's CDR3 is CASGPRTGNEQYF. As DNA, the CDR3 is TGCGCCAGCGGCCCCCGGACAGGGAACGAGCAGTACTTC. The chain carries TRBV4-1 and TRBJ2-7; 8 nucleotides agree with TRBD1. The CDR3 runs to 13 residues. Germline V gives CDR1 MGHRA, CDR2 YSYEKL. V gave up 8 bases and J gave up 5 bases; unmatched junction bases: 8.

The chain links TRBV30 to TRBJ2-3, with no clear D. This CDR3 is built from 15 residues. V was pared by 5 bases and J by 4 bases, with 19 bases between. Per germline, CDR1 GTSNPN and CDR2 SVGIG (reference sequence). CDR3 DNA: TGTGCCTGGGACCAAGGATCCATAGGCCCAGATACGCAGTATTTT. It encodes CAWDQGSIGPDTQYF.